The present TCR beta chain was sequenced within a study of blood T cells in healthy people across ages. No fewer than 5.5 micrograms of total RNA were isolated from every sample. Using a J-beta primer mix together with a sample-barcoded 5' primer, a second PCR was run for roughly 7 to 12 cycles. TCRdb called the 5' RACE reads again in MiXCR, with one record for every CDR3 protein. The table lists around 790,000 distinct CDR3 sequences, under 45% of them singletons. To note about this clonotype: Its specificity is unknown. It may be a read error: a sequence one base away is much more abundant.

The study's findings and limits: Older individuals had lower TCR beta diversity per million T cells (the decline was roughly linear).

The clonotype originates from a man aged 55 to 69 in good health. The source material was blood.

CDR3 sequence (DNA): TGCGCCAGCAGCCAAGGTCAGGCGAGTGGAAGCGGCAACACCTTC. Encoded protein: CASSQGQASGSGNTF. The V gene is TRBV4-1, the J gene TRBJ1-2, with D hard to call. This CDR3 comprises 15 residues. V dropped 1 base and J dropped 12 bases, with 21 bases sitting between them. Germline V gene lookup returns CDR1 MGHRA and CDR2 YSYEKL.